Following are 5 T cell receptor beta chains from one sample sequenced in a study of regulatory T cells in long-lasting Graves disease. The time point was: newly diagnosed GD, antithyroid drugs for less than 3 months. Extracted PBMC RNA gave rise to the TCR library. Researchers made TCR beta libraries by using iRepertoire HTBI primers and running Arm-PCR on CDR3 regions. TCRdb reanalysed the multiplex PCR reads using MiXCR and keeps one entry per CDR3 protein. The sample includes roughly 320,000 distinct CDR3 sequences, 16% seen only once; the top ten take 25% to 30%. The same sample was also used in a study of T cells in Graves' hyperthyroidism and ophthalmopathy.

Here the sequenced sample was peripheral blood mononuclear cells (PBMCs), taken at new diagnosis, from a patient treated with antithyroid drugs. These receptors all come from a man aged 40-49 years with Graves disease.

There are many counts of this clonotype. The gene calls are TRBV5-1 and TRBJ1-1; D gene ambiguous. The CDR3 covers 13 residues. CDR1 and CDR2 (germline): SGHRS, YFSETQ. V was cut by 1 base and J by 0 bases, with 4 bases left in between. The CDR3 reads CASSLSLNTEAFF. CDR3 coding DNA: TGCGCCAGCAGCTTGTCCCTGAACACTGAAGCTTTCTTT.

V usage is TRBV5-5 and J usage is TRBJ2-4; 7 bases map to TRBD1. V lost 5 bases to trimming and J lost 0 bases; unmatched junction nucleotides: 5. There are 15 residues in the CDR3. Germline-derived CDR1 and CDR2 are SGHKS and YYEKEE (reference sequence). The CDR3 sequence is CASSRQGVAKNIQYF. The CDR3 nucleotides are TGTGCCAGCAGTCGCCAGGGGGTAGCCAAAAACATTCAGTACTTC.

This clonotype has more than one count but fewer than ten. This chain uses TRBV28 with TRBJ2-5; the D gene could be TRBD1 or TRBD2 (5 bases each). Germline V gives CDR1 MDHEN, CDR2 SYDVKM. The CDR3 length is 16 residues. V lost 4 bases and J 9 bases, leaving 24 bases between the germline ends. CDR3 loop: CASSSGRRAAYGSQYF. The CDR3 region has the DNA TGTGCCAGCAGTTCGGGACGGCGGGCGGCGTACGGGTCCCAGTACTTC.

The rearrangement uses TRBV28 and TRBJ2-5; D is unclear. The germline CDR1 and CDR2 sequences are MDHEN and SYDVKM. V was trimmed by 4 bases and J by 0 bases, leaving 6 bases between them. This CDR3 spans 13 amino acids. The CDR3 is CASSSGDQETQYF. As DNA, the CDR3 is TGTGCCAGCAGTTCTGGGGACCAAGAGACCCAGTACTTC.

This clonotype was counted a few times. The CDR3: CSALDPRTGGAGEQYF. CDR3 sequence (DNA): TGCAGTGCCCTAGATCCCCGGACAGGGGGCGCGGGCGAGCAGTACTTC. J is TRBJ2-7 and V is TRBV20-1, with TRBD1 matching 11 bases. The CDR3 is 16 residues long. J lost 6 bases, V lost 6 bases, and 16 bases had no gene match. Germline V CDR1 and CDR2: DFQATT, SNEGSKA (reference sequence).